What follows are 18 T cell receptor beta chains derived from one specimen sequenced in a study of esophageal squamous cell carcinoma under preoperative chemotherapy. Each CDR3 protein gets one entry after TCRdb re-called the PCR reads with MiXCR. The data hold some 18,000 distinct CDR3 sequences, with just over 45% observed a single time. Time point defined: after preoperative PTX-NDP chemotherapy. Sample collection occurred from a patient given preoperative chemotherapy. The receptor source for this set is a human donor with esophageal squamous cell carcinoma. The donor label of this sample is uncertain.

This chain joins TRBV7-8 and TRBJ2-1, with TRBD2 matching over 13 bases. Germline trimming cut 1 base from V and 9 bases from J; bases unmatched to any gene: 6. The CDR3 runs 16 residues. Germline lookup yields CDR1 SGHVS and CDR2 FQNEAQ. In DNA form, the CDR3 reads TGTGCCAGCAGCTTAGTGTCCGGGACTAGCGGGACTGAGCAGTTCTTC. Its translation: CASSLVSGTSGTEQFF.

This clonotype was observed many times. This sequence joins TRBV7-2 and TRBJ2-1, with 9 bases matching TRBD2. With V trimmed by 4 bases and J by 4 bases, 8 bases remained unmatched. Germline CDR1 is SGHTA and CDR2 is FQGNSA. The CDR3 runs 16 residues. The CDR3 nucleotides are TGTGCCAGCAGCTCATCGCGGGGGGGAAGATACAATGAGCAGTTCTTC. Encoded protein: CASSSSRGGRYNEQFF.

By share, this clonotype counts as medium-sized. The chain carries TRBV7-2 and TRBJ2-1; D remains unclear. Per germline, CDR1 SGHTA and CDR2 FQGNSA. CDR3 length: 12 amino acids. V lost 1 base, J lost 8 bases, and 6 bases lay in between. CDR3 sequence reads: CASSLGADEQFF. In DNA, the CDR3 is TGTGCCAGCAGCTTAGGGGCTGATGAGCAGTTCTTC.

This clonotype was seen more than once but under ten times. The V gene is TRBV7-3, the J gene TRBJ2-3; the D gene is possibly TRBD1 (5 bases). Deletions cut 3 bases from V and 2 bases from J, with 9 bases between. This CDR3 spans 14 amino acids. Germline CDR1 SGHTA, CDR2 FQGTGA. For the CDR3, the DNA is TGTGCCAGCAGCTTGGGGCTCACCACAGATACGCAGTATTTT. Its translation: CASSLGLTTDTQYF.

This rearrangement joins TRBV7-3 to TRBJ2-3, with a possible D match to TRBD2 (6 bases). Germline CDR1 reads SGHTA; CDR2 reads FQGTGA. This CDR3 is 15 amino acids long. The V end lost 5 bases, the J end lost 9 bases, and 21 bases lay between the germline ends. CDR3 sequence: CASSATSRDLETQYF. For the CDR3, the DNA is TGTGCCAGCAGCGCTACTAGCCGTGACCTAGAGACGCAGTATTTT.

This clonotype is medium-sized by share. CDR3 sequence: CASSPASRGGTDTQYF. The CDR3 bases are TGTGCCAGCAGCCCCGCGAGTAGGGGGGGCACAGATACGCAGTATTTT. The chain recombines TRBV7-9 with TRBJ2-3, with D perhaps TRBD1 or TRBD2 (6 bases each). Trimming stripped 5 bases from V and 1 base from J, with 16 bases between. Germline CDR1 is SEHNR and CDR2 is FQNEAQ (reference sequence). This CDR3 contains 16 residues.

This clonotype appeared many times. The V call is TRBV7-7, the J call TRBJ2-5, with a weak D call TRBD1 (6 bases). Germline assignment: CDR1 SSHAT and CDR2 FNYEAQ (reference sequence). Between the trimmed V and J ends, which lost 4 bases and 5 bases, there was a span of 11 bases. CDR3 length: 13 residues. This chain's CDR3 is CASSSYRDETQYF. The CDR3 DNA follows: TGTGCCAGCAGCTCATACAGGGACGAGACCCAGTACTTC.

The V call is TRBV6-1, the J call TRBJ1-6; 7 nucleotides match TRBD1. Germline V gene data show CDR1 as MNHNS and CDR2 as SASEGT. This CDR3 has 16 residues. J gave up 7 bases and V 5 bases, and 11 bases lay outside the gene matches. The CDR3 DNA follows: TGTGCCAGCAGTACCCCCACAGGGGCGCGAAATTCACCCCTCCACTTT. This translates into CASSTPTGARNSPLHF.

This clonotype was observed a handful of times. The junction and the germline gene differ at one end; a read error may be behind it. Written as DNA, the CDR3 is TGTGCCAGCAGCGAAGGACAGGGGGCGATCCCTTTCTCCTACGAGCAGTTCTTC. This encodes CASSEGQGAIPFSYEQFF. The chain combines TRBV6-1 with TRBJ2-1, with 11 bases identical to TRBD1. The CDR3 spans 18 residues. Germline assignment: CDR1 MNHNS and CDR2 SASEGT.

In its sample, this clonotype was seen many times. V is TRBV6-1 and J is TRBJ2-3; either TRBD1 or TRBD2 may supply D (6 bases each). The CDR3 extends over 16 amino acids. Germline values: CDR1 MNHNS, CDR2 SASEGT. V lost 1 base and J lost 4, with 15 bases in between. In DNA form, the CDR3 reads TGTGCCAGCAGTGAAGGGGGGGCACCTGACGCAGATACGCAGTATTTT. This codes for CASSEGGAPDADTQYF.

The chain is built from TRBV6-5 and TRBJ2-3; 7 nucleotides line up with TRBD1. TRBJ2-1 matches the DNA end more closely, so the J call is doubtful. The CDR3 length is 18 residues. Germline CDR1 is MNHEY and CDR2 is SVGAGI. The CDR3, as DNA: TGTGCCAGCAGTTACTCTTTTACTGACAGGGAATCTGGCAATGAGCAGTTCTTC. Amino acids: CASSYSFTDRESGNEQFF.

This clonotype has only a few counts. The chain couples TRBV7-6 to TRBJ2-7, with TRBD1 identical over 10 bases. After removal of 5 bases from V and 0 bases from J, the junction contained 13 bases not matched to a gene. Germline V gene lookup returns CDR1 SGHVS and CDR2 FNYEAQ. CDR3 length: 18 amino acids. The CDR3 bases are TGTGCCAGCAGCCCATCTCCCGACAGGGGGCTAAGCTCCTACGAGCAGTACTTC. This sequence encodes CASSPSPDRGLSSYEQYF.

Turning to this clonotype: A junction end diverges from the germline sequence, so it may reflect a read error. The J gene is TRBJ2-2, the V gene TRBV11-3; 7 bases are a match to TRBD2. Germline-derived CDR1 and CDR2 are SGHNT and YENEEA. This CDR3 comprises 14 residues. The CDR3 bases are TGTGCCAGCAGCGGCGGGAGTGACACCGATACGCTGTATTTT. Protein product: CASSGGSDTDTLYF.

The V gene is TRBV7-2, the J gene TRBJ2-4, with D hard to call. CDR3 length: 15 residues. Germline lookup yields CDR1 SGHTA and CDR2 FQGNSA. V was clipped by 1 base and J by 0 bases, with 7 bases between them. CDR3: CASSLDPLAKNIQYF. The CDR3 bases are TGTGCCAGCAGCTTAGACCCTCTAGCCAAAAACATTCAGTACTTC.

Details on this clonotype: The germline gene is not matched at one end of the junction; a read error may be the cause. The V call is TRBV10-2, the J call TRBJ2-3, with 9 bases aligning to TRBD2. Germline V gives CDR1 WSHSY, CDR2 SAAADI. There are 17 residues in the CDR3. The CDR3 DNA sequence: TGCGCCAGCAGCAGACTAGCGGCAACGTCCGGCAAAGATACTCAGTATTTC. Protein: CASSRLAATSGKDTQYF.

V is TRBV7-8 and J is TRBJ2-1; D may be TRBD2 (6 bases). The length of the CDR3 is 15 residues. Germline V gene sequence: CDR1 SGHVS, CDR2 FQNEAQ. V lost 7 bases, J lost 9 bases, and 22 bases lay in between. The CDR3 loop is CASTLPDREQGEQFF. The CDR3 DNA follows: TGTGCCAGCACTCTCCCGGACCGGGAGCAGGGTGAGCAGTTCTTC.

The CDR3 sequence is CASSLIAGSSSYNEQFF. The CDR3 DNA follows: TGTGCCAGCAGCTTGATAGCGGGGTCTAGCTCCTACAATGAGCAGTTCTTC. The chain is built from TRBV11-2 and TRBJ2-1; 8 bases fit TRBD2. With V trimmed by 3 bases and J by 0 bases, 7 bases remained unmatched. The germline V gene has CDR1 SGHAT and CDR2 FQNNGV. This CDR3 contains 17 residues.

The V call is TRBV25-1, the J call TRBJ2-5; D tentatively reads TRBD1 or TRBD2 (7 bases each). The DNA end is a closer match to TRBJ2-1, so the J assignment may be wrong. The V gene's germline CDR1 is MGHDK and CDR2 SYGVNS. This CDR3 contains 14 residues. The CDR3 DNA reads TGTGCCAGCAGCGTCAGGGGGGGCGAAACGTCCCAGTTCTTC. Translating it yields CASSVRGGETSQFF.